This TCR beta chain was retrieved from a study of immune evolution from preneoplasia to lung adenocarcinoma. This table comes from immunoSEQ multiplex PCR, and its TCRdb copy is limited to in-frame clones, with some not included. The sample consists of several thousand clones, roughly 88% of them appearing once. On this clone: Its antigen is as yet unknown.

Patients had resection in Japan or China between about 2013 and 2017. Each case's diagnosis was confirmed by two pathologists on H&E. Overall study results and limits: Top clone frequencies peaked in normal lung, apparently declining through invasive adenocarcinoma. Later-stage lesions seemingly showed higher T cell density and diversity than normal lung.

Sample: FFPE minimally invasive lung adenocarcinoma tissue. The source of this sequence is a donor of 70 years or more with lung adenocarcinoma.

CDR3 protein: CASSIAWAGADQNQPQHF. The CDR3 DNA reads TGTGCCAGTAGTATAGCTTGGGCAGGGGCGGACCAAAATCAGCCCCAGCATTTT. V is TRBV19 and J is TRBJ1-5, with D possibly matching TRBD1 (6 bases). V lost 1 base and J lost 4, with 20 bases in between. The CDR3 length is 18 residues. CDR1 is LNHDA and CDR2 is SQIVND in the germline V gene (reference sequence).